This TCR beta chain was observed in a study of blood T cell repertoires in COVID-19. Across the whole study: Some COVID-19 samples were acute and others convalescent; all came from the United States, Italy and Spain. PBMCs, B-cell-depleted T cells, or T cells provided the cDNA or gDNA that made up the material.

From germline, CDR1 is SGHNT and CDR2 YYREEE (reference sequence). V was pared by 3 bases and J by 6 bases, with 13 bases between. This CDR3 is 14 amino acids long. Original analysis: Amplification with reference gene primers provided the estimates of nucleated cell counts. Some clones are missing from TCRdb's copy, which holds only in-frame ones; the method was immunoSEQ multiplex PCR. The V and J calls and clone size are taken from that table; D and trimming were inferred from the DNA. The sample comprises 20,000 to 30,000 clones, roughly 89% of which are singletons, and roughly a fifth rests with the top ten.

Material: peripheral blood. This TCR was recovered from a human donor in a cohort sampled during active COVID-19. The gene calls are TRBV5-4 and TRBJ2-1; weak D call: TRBD2 (6 bases). CDR3 DNA sequence: TGTGCCAGCAGCTCCGGCGGGGTTGGCAATGAGCAGTTCTTC. Its protein product is CASSSGGVGNEQFF.